The 23 T cell receptor beta chains below were found in one sample sequenced in a study of blood T cell repertoires in COVID-19. Generated by immunoSEQ multiplex PCR, the TCRdb table keeps only in-frame clones and is missing some. The sample shows some 79,000 clones, roughly 91% of them seen only once. The specimen sequenced was peripheral blood. These receptors were taken from a man aged 70-80 years with active or convalescent COVID-19.

V and J are TRBV15 and TRBJ2-3, with 8 nucleotides matching TRBD2. This CDR3 contains 13 residues. With 6 bases clipped from V and 1 base from J, the junction kept 0 bases outside the gene matches. CDR1 and CDR2 from the germline V gene are LNHNV and YYDKDF (reference sequence). The CDR3 sequence is CATRTSGTDTQYF. In DNA form, the CDR3 reads TGTGCCACCAGGACTAGCGGCACAGATACGCAGTATTTT.

CDR3: CAPGQLSGDFGNQPQHF. The CDR3 coding sequence is TGTGCACCCGGACAGTTGTCGGGTGATTTTGGCAATCAGCCCCAGCATTTT. The V and J genes are TRBV25-1 and TRBJ1-5, with a weak D call TRBD1 (6 bases). Germline-derived CDR1 and CDR2 are MGHDK and SYGVNS. This CDR3 contains 17 residues.

This chain connects TRBV13 to TRBJ1-1; D is unclear. Looked up from germline, CDR1 is PRHDT and CDR2 is FYEKMQ (reference sequence). V lost 2 bases, J lost 1 base, and 8 bases lay in between. The CDR3 has 14 residues. The CDR3 sequence is CASSLLLSNTEAFF. CDR3 coding DNA: TGTGCCAGCAGCTTACTGCTATCGAACACTGAAGCTTTCTTT.

The V gene is TRBV6-2 or TRBV6-3, the J gene TRBJ2-5; 7 bases align to TRBD1. The germline V gene encodes CDR1 MNHEY and CDR2 SVGEGT. The trim removed 2 bases at V and 7 bases at J, leaving 7 bases unmatched. The CDR3 is made up of 14 amino acids. CDR3 sequence: CASSYGQVGGTQYF. DNA of the CDR3: TGTGCCAGCAGTTACGGACAGGTTGGGGGGACCCAGTACTTC.

V usage is TRBV12-3 or TRBV12-4 and J usage is TRBJ2-5; 7 positions match TRBD1. V lost 6 bases, J lost 4 bases, and 5 bases stayed unmatched. The CDR3 extends over 13 amino acids. CDR3 DNA sequence: TGTGCCAGCAGCCGGACAGGAGGAGAGACCCAGTACTTC. Protein: CASSRTGGETQYF.

This clone turned up a few times. The rearrangement uses TRBV4-1 and TRBJ2-2; D unclear. The CDR3 consists of 16 residues. Germline-derived CDR1 and CDR2 are MGHRA and YSYEKL. V lost 1 base, J lost 1 base, and 10 bases lay in between. The DNA for the CDR3 is TGCGCCAGCAGCCAAGGCCGTCCCAGGAACACCGGGGAGCTGTTTTTT. Translating it yields CASSQGRPRNTGELFF.

The CDR3 loop reads CASSIASGRINEQFF. The CDR3 DNA sequence: TGTGCCAGTAGTATCGCGTCAGGGAGGATCAATGAGCAGTTCTTC. The chain carries TRBV19 and TRBJ2-1; the D gene is possibly TRBD2 (6 bases). The CDR3 length is 15 residues. Looked up from germline, CDR1 is LNHDA and CDR2 is SQIVND (reference sequence). V was shortened by 3 bases and J by 6 bases, with 15 bases between the two germline ends.

This rearrangement joins TRBV5-5 to TRBJ1-4; D ambiguous. The CDR3 has 18 residues. Trimming shortened V by 0 bases and J by 3 bases, and 18 bases separated the two germline ends. Germline loops: CDR1 SGHKS, CDR2 YYEKEE (reference sequence). The CDR3 DNA reads as TGTGCCAGCAGCTTGGCCTGGGGTTTGCAGCGGTCTAATGAAAAACTGTTTTTT. This translates into CASSLAWGLQRSNEKLFF.

The chain carries TRBV10-3 and TRBJ2-3; TRBD2 aligns across 8 bases. V dropped 0 bases and J dropped 7; count of bases not matched to a gene: 9. Germline CDR1 and CDR2: ENHRY and SYGVKD. The CDR3 is made up of 16 amino acids. The CDR3 reads CAISESGTRRGYTQYF. CDR3 nucleotides: TGTGCCATCAGTGAGTCAGGGACTAGAAGAGGGTATACGCAGTATTTT.

The gene calls are TRBV18 and TRBJ2-7, with TRBD1 identical over 12 bases. The germline CDR1 and CDR2 sequences are KGHSH and LQKENI. V shed 3 bases, J shed 4 bases, and the junction held 1 base outside the gene matches. This CDR3 comprises 14 residues. This CDR3 reads CASSPGQGAYEQYF. The CDR3 DNA sequence: TGTGCCAGCTCACCGGGACAGGGGGCATACGAGCAGTACTTC.

V gene TRBV6-5 combines with J gene TRBJ1-3; the match to TRBD1 covers 7 bases. The V and J ends lost 6 bases and 1 base, in that order; junction bases with no gene match: 6. The V gene's germline CDR1 is MNHEY and CDR2 SVGAGI. The CDR3 has 15 residues. The CDR3 protein is CASSTDRTSGNTIYF. DNA for the CDR3: TGTGCCAGCAGCACGGACAGGACGTCTGGAAACACCATATATTTT.

V usage is TRBV19 and J usage is TRBJ1-5, with TRBD1 matching over 7 bases. This CDR3 contains 15 residues. The ends lost 1 base at V and 3 bases at J; junction bases unmatched: 3. The germline CDR1 and CDR2 sequences are LNHDA and SQIVND (reference sequence). CDR3 amino acids: CASSIGGGTNQPQHF. The CDR3 nucleotides read TGTGCCAGTAGTATAGGAGGGGGCACCAATCAGCCCCAGCATTTT.

The chain uses TRBV18 and TRBJ1-2, with TRBD1 matching over 9 bases. The CDR3 extends over 14 amino acids. J was trimmed by 7 bases and V by 8 bases; bases with no gene match: 11. CDR1 is KGHSH, CDR2 LQKENI, per germline. CDR3 in DNA: TGTGCCAGCGGTTCGGGACAGGGTTTTTTTGGCTACACCTTC. Translation: CASGSGQGFFGYTF.

V gene TRBV11-2 combines with J gene TRBJ1-3, with 9 bases fitting TRBD1. CDR1 and CDR2 from the germline V gene are SGHAT and FQNNGV. The CDR3 is made up of 17 amino acids. V was clipped by 5 bases and J by 3 bases; unmatched bases: 11. As DNA, the CDR3 is TGTGCCAGCAGCCCAAGTCAACAGGGGGCTTTTGGAAACACCATATATTTT. This codes for CASSPSQQGAFGNTIYF.

In its sample, this clone was seen a few times. This rearrangement joins TRBV10-3 to TRBJ1-2; the D is unclear. The germline V gene encodes CDR1 ENHRY and CDR2 SYGVKD. This CDR3 has 11 amino acids. V lost 4 bases and J lost 8, with 8 bases in between. The CDR3, as DNA: TGTGCCATCAGTGGAGGGAACGGCTACACCTTC. It yields the protein CAISGGNGYTF.

The chain is built from TRBV7-2 and TRBJ1-2; D remains ambiguous. V was cut by 2 bases and J by 2 bases, with 9 bases left in between. CDR3 length equals 14 residues. CDR1 and CDR2 from the germline V gene are SGHTA and FQGNSA. The CDR3 here is CASSLLLQNYGYTF. As DNA, the CDR3 is TGTGCCAGCAGCTTACTGCTGCAGAACTATGGCTACACCTTC.

The chain is built from TRBV19 and TRBJ2-5, with D hard to call. From germline, CDR1 is LNHDA and CDR2 SQIVND (reference sequence). The germline V and J ends were trimmed by 3 bases and 5 bases, with 13 bases remaining between them. The length of the CDR3 is 14 residues. In DNA, the CDR3 is TGTGCCAGTAGTATGTACCCCGGTCCGGAGACCCAGTACTTC. This sequence encodes CASSMYPGPETQYF.

The gene calls are TRBV7-6 and TRBJ1-4, with D hard to call. V lost 6 bases, J lost 7 bases, and 9 bases lay in between. Germline CDR1 and CDR2: SGHVS and FNYEAQ. The CDR3 sequence is 12 residues long. In DNA, the CDR3 is TGTGCCAGCAGTGCCGGCGGTGAAAAACTGTTTTTT. Amino acid sequence: CASSAGGEKLFF.

V and J are TRBV2 and TRBJ2-1; the match to TRBD1 covers 7 bases. Per germline, CDR1 SNHLY and CDR2 FYNNEI. The CDR3 covers 17 residues. V lost 6 bases and J lost 2; bases outside the gene matches: 13. The CDR3 spells CASSPKTGRNAYNEQFF. CDR3 nucleotide sequence: TGTGCCAGCAGCCCCAAGACAGGGAGAAATGCCTACAATGAGCAGTTCTTC.

The chain is built from TRBV29-1 and TRBJ2-3; D possibly corresponds to TRBD1 (7 bases). Germline CDR1 and CDR2: SQVTM and ANQGSEA. The length of the CDR3 is 13 residues. The CDR3 region has the DNA TGCAGTACCAACAGGGGACTCACAGATACGCAGTATTTT. Encoded protein: CSTNRGLTDTQYF.

The chain uses TRBV24-1 and TRBJ1-3; perhaps TRBD1 as D (5 bases). V was clipped by 6 bases and J by 0 bases, with 17 bases between them. Germline values: CDR1 KGHDR, CDR2 SFDVKD. The CDR3 spans 17 residues. The CDR3 DNA reads as TGTGCCACCAGTCCCTCCCATATCGACAGCTCTGGAAACACCATATATTTT. Translated, it gives CATSPSHIDSSGNTIYF.

CDR3 amino acids: CASSGDTLSGNTIYF. The CDR3 nucleotides read TGTGCCAGCAGTGGGGACACACTCTCTGGAAACACCATATATTTT. The rearrangement uses TRBV28 and TRBJ1-3; tentative D call: TRBD1 (6 bases). Germline V CDR1 and CDR2: MDHEN, SYDVKM. V lost 5 bases and J lost 0, with 11 bases in between. The CDR3 runs 15 residues.

CDR3 amino acids: CASSLWAGDTYGYTF. The CDR3 coding sequence is TGCGCCAGCAGCTTGTGGGCAGGGGACACCTATGGCTACACCTTC. The chain combines TRBV5-1 with TRBJ1-2, with D possibly matching TRBD1 (6 bases). Germline lookup yields CDR1 SGHRS and CDR2 YFSETQ. V was cut by 1 base and J by 4 bases, with 14 bases left in between. The CDR3 has 15 residues.